This TCR beta chain originates from a study of blood T cell repertoires in COVID-19. For the study at large: The samples span acute and convalescent COVID-19 from the United States, Italy and Spain. From T cells, B-cell-depleted T cells, or PBMCs came the material, which was cDNA or gDNA.

In the authors' methods: It was from reference gene primer amplification that nucleated cell counts were estimated. Profiling relied on immunoSEQ multiplex PCR, and the TCRdb table lists in-frame clones only, not all of them. That table gives V, J and clone size, and the DNA gave D and trimming. The sample contains about 22,000 clones, around 83% of which appear only once. Looked up from germline, CDR1 is SGHNT and CDR2 is YYREEE (reference sequence). The V segment lost 6 bases and the J segment 3 bases; nucleotides outside the gene matches: 7. CDR3 length equals 15 residues. The chain links TRBV5-4 to TRBJ2-2, with 8 bases fitting TRBD1. This receptor was identified in a man in his sixties or seventies with acute or convalescent COVID-19. Sequencing was done on a sample of peripheral blood. The CDR3 bases are TGTGCCAGCACCTTAGACAGGGGATACACCGGGGAGCTGTTTTTT. Translating it yields CASTLDRGYTGELFF. Combining the CDR3 with reference TRBV5-4 and TRBJ2-2 gives the whole variable domain ETGVTQSPTHLIKTRGQQVTLRCSSQSGHNTVSWYQQALGQGPQFIFQYYREEENGRGNFPPRFSGLQFPNYSSELNVNALELDDSALYLCASTLDRGYTGELFFGEGSRLTVL.